The table lists the clone carrying this T cell receptor beta chain with a few counts. Its target is unknown. The CDR3 consists of 17 residues. Trimming removed 3 bases from V and 5 bases from J; junction bases left unmatched: 15. Per the germline V gene, CDR1 is MDHEN and CDR2 is SYDVKM. The sample belongs to a study of cytomegalovirus exposure and HLA in healthy donors. Findings of the study overall: Overall, roughly 170 TCR beta chains were annotated as cytomegalovirus-associated.

The PCR had 60 Vbeta and 13 Jbeta primers. Some clones are missing from TCRdb's copy, which holds only in-frame ones; the method was immunoSEQ multiplex PCR. The repertoire includes some 42,000 clones, 50% to 55% of them detected once, and around 10% sits in the top ten. The chain combines TRBV28 with TRBJ2-5; 7 bases match TRBD1. This TCR came from a human donor in good health. Sequenced sample: PBMCs. The CDR3 DNA reads TGTGCCAGCAGTTTGGGGCATGGGACAGATTACAGGGAGACCCAGTACTTC. Protein product: CASSLGHGTDYRETQYF.